This T cell receptor beta chain appears in the sequencing data of a study of long-term antiretroviral therapy in people with HIV. Study-level background: A decade or so separates the oldest specimens from the later 2015 immediate-ART recommendation.

Researchers report immunoSEQ v3.0 was run at survey level. Only in-frame clones appear in the TCRdb table, and some are missing; sequencing was by immunoSEQ multiplex PCR. The sample lists about 19,000 clones; around 91% were seen once. Study-level findings and limits: Clones with expansion before ART led the repertoire at all time points. The ART regimens used between about 2004 and 2018 may be less effective than current ones.

Concerning this clone itself: Its matching antigen is unknown.

Germline CDR1 is SGHKS and CDR2 is YYEKEE (reference sequence). CDR3 length: 17 amino acids. The V end was cut by 3 bases, the J end by 5 bases, with 22 bases between. The sample in question was unsorted PBMCs, obtained 3 years after starting antiretroviral therapy. The chain recombines TRBV5-5 with TRBJ2-3; D unresolved. The source of this sequence is a man between 50 and 59 years old with HIV. The CDR3 is CASSSPPSNGIRDTQYF. In DNA, the CDR3 is TGTGCCAGCAGCTCCCCACCTAGTAATGGGATTCGAGATACGCAGTATTTT.